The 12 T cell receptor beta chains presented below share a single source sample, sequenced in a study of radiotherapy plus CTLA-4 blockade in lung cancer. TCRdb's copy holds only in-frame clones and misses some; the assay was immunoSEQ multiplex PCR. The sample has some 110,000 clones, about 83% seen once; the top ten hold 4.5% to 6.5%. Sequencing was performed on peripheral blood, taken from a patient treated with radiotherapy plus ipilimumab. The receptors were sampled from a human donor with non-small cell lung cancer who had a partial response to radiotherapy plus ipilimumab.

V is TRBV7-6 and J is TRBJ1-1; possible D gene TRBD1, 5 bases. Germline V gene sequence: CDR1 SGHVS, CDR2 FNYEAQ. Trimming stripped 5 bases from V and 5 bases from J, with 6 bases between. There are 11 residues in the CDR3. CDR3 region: CASSRGTEAFF. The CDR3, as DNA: TGTGCCAGCAGCCGGGGGACTGAAGCTTTCTTT.

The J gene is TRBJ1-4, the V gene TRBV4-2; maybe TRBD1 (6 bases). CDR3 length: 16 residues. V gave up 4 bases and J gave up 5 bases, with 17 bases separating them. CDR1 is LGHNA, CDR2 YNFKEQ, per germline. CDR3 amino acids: CASSPSGGGGNEKLFF. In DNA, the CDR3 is TGTGCCAGCAGCCCAAGCGGGGGGGGCGGAAATGAAAAACTGTTTTTT.

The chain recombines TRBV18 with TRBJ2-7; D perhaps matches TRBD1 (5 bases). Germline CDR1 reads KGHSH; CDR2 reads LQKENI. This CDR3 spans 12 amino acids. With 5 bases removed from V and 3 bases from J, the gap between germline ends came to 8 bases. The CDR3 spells CASSMTDYEQYF. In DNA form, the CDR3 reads TGTGCCAGCTCAATGACAGACTACGAGCAGTACTTC.

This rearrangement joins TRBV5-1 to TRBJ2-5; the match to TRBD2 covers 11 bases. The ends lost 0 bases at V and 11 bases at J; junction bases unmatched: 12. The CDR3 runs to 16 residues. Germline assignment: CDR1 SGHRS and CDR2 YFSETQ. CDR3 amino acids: CASSLGVLAGVGEQYF. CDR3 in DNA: TGCGCCAGCAGCTTGGGGGTACTAGCGGGAGTGGGTGAGCAGTACTTC.

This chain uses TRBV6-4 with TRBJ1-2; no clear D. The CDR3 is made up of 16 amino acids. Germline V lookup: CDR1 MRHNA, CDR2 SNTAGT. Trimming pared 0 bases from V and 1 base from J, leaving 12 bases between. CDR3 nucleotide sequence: TGTGCCAGCAGTGACTCGATGGGAGCTTTTAACTATGGCTACACCTTC. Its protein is CASSDSMGAFNYGYTF.

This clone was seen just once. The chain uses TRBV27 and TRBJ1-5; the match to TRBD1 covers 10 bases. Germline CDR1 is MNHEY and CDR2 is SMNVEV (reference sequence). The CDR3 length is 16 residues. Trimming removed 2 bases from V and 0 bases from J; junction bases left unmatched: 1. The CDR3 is CASSLGQGGSNQPQHF. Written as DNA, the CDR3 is TGTGCCAGCAGTTTAGGACAGGGGGGTAGCAATCAGCCCCAGCATTTT.

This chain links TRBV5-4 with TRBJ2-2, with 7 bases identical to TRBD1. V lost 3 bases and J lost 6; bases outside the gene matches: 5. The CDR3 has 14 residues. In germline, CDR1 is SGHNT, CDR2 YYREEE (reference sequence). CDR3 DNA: TGTGCCAGCAGCTCGAGGGACAGACCCGGGGAGCTGTTTTTT. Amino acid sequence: CASSSRDRPGELFF.

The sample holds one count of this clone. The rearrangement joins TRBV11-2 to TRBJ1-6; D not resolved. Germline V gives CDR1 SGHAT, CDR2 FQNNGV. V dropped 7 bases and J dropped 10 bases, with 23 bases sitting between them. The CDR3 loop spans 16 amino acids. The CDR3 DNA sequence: TGTGCCAGCAATCGGCTTTTTGTTAGGTCCGGGTCACCCCTCCACTTT. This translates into CASNRLFVRSGSPLHF.

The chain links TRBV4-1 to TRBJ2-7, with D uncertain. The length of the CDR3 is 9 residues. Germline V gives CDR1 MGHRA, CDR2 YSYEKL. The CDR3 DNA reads TGCGCCAGCAGCCAACCTCCTTGCGTC. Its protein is CASSQPPCV.

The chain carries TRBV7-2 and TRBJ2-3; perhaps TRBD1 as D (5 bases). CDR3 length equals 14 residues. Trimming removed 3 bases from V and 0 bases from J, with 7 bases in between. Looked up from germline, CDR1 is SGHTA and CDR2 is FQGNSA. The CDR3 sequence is CASSFDRSTDTQYF. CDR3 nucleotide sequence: TGTGCCAGCAGCTTTGACAGAAGCACAGATACGCAGTATTTT.

The CDR3 loop is CASSLSPMNQPQHF. The CDR3 nucleotides read TGTGCCAGCAGTTTATCCCCCATGAATCAGCCCCAGCATTTT. V gene TRBV28 combines with J gene TRBJ1-5; no definite D call. This CDR3 has 14 residues. Germline V gene data show CDR1 as MDHEN and CDR2 as SYDVKM. Trimming stripped 1 base from V and 4 bases from J, with 8 bases between.

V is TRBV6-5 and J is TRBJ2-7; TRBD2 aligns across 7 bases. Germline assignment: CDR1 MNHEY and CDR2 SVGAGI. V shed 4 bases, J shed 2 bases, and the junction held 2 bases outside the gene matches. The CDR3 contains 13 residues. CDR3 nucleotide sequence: TGTGCCAGCAGTTCAGCGGGGACCTACGAGCAGTACTTC. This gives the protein CASSSAGTYEQYF.